The TCR beta chain described here comes from a study of cytomegalovirus exposure and HLA in healthy donors. General observations from the study: Cytomegalovirus-associated TCR beta chains were listed, numbering approximately 150.

Regarding this clone: Antigen specificity is unknown.

The table came from immunoSEQ multiplex PCR; TCRdb's copy has only in-frame clones and leaves some out. The table shows 95,000 to 150,000 clones, with around 87% occurring only once. This CDR3 region has 11 residues. The V and J ends lost 10 bases and 4 bases respectively, with 11 bases between them. Germline values: CDR1 WSHSY, CDR2 SAAADI. Source material: PBMCs. This receptor was obtained from a woman under 30 in good health and CMV-seropositive. The rearrangement links TRBV10-2 to TRBJ2-7; D ambiguous. The CDR3 is CATARWYEQYF. The CDR3 DNA follows: TGCGCCACTGCGAGATGGTACGAGCAGTACTTC.